A single T cell receptor beta chain is shown here with its context. What this receptor recognizes is not known. No clone much larger than this one lies a single base away; base qualities are absent. This same CDR3 is encoded by further DNA sequences in the sample. The CDR3 has 12 amino acids, counting the end cysteine and phenylalanine. The kept DNA is CDR3 alone, 36 bases in frame from the first base. V is pared back by 4 bases and J by 7 bases, with 10 bases lying between the germline termini. Sequences SQVTM (CDR1) and ANQGSEA (CDR2) are obtained from the germline V gene. The CDR3 regions of human TCRbeta chains were analyzed by immunosequencing. Under the source paper's analysis protocol: Repertoire TCRs were matched against a reference library of SARS-CoV-2-specific TCRs generated with the MIRA antigen-specificity platform. Breadth was defined as the fraction of unique TCRs that were SARS-CoV-2-associated. Depth was defined as the fraction of total T cells that were SARS-CoV-2-associated. Using the MIRA data, every spike-specific TCR was mapped to the spike region that the TCR reacted to and assigned to either a CD4 or a CD8 class. Log10-transformed breadth and depth values were compared by one-way ANOVA with Sidak's multiple comparisons tests. TCRdb took over this immuneACCESS table, retaining in-frame rearrangements with V and J assigned. Such tables are incomplete; in checked studies, under half of the missing clones stem from an unresolved V gene, and the remainder is unexplained. D and trimming come from the DNA, and the V and J calls and clone size come from that table. This sample holds under 80,000 clones; approximately 90% were observed only once. The ten largest account for around 21% of the sample.

This sample stems from a study of T cell responses to AZD1222 COVID-19 vaccine (dated by TCRdb to 2020 to 2023). For the wider study: AZD1222 recipients with second doses at about 4 weeks or about 12 weeks were pooled, because spike-specific TCR depth and breadth did not differ between schedules. A total of 230 or so trial participants underwent TCR sequencing, of whom roughly 210 received two doses of AZD1222 and about 25 received two doses of the MenACWY control vaccine. Trial participants were enrolled by age into subgroups of 18-55, 56-69 and 70-plus years, and about 150, 27 and 61 TCR-sequenced participants, respectively, were included in these subgroups. Paper-wide results and their limitations: Because no day 14 peak-response samples were available, repertoires were characterized only after the peak T cell response. Conclusions about previously exposed vaccinees were limited because only six AZD1222 recipients were SARS-CoV-2 seropositive at baseline. Participants were mostly white British and included more females than males, and it was suggested by the authors that clonal diversity may have been underestimated. In the small 56-69-year group, the increase in depth fell short of significance, most likely because of low power. A significant rise in spike-specific TCR breadth and depth was observed after two AZD1222 doses relative to day 0 and relative to MenACWY recipients. The whole spike protein was spanned by vaccine-associated CD4 TCRs, and dominant responses were seen in regions 160-218 and 743-854. Reportedly, close to half of the unique spike-specific TCRs recognized epitopes lying outside the regions that are mutated in the B.1.351 and B.1.1.7 variants.

This specimen's time point label, interpreted: baseline before first vaccination. Samples from vaccinated people were obtained from the UK trials COV001 and COV002, which included a single-blind randomized controlled phase 2/3 trial of AZD1222 (ChAdOx1 nCoV-19) in healthy adults. For TCRbeta chain sequencing, PBMC samples from trial participants were taken at day 0 and at day 28 after the second dose. The origin of this receptor is an adult in good health. Here the sequenced sample was peripheral blood, taken on day 0 of AZD1222 vaccination. The rearranged chain carries TRBV29-1 and TRBJ1-4; the D gene cannot be named for sure. CDR3 sequence: CSVGRGREKLFF. The DNA sequence is TGCAGCGTTGGGCGCGGGCGTGAAAAACTGTTTTTT.